These 12 T cell receptor beta chains were sequenced from one sample in a study of cytomegalovirus exposure and HLA in healthy donors. PCR used 60 Vbeta primers and 13 Jbeta primers. Libraries were prepared by immunoSEQ multiplex PCR; TCRdb keeps only in-frame clonotypes and omits some of them. The sample includes around 190,000 clones, roughly 84% of them seen just once. Input material: PBMCs. Every receptor here comes from a girl aged 2-9 years in good health and CMV-seropositive.

The chain uses TRBV5-4 and TRBJ2-3; 7 positions match TRBD1. Per germline, CDR1 SGHNT and CDR2 YYREEE (reference sequence). Unmatched junction bases numbered 4, after V lost 0 bases and J lost 3 bases. The CDR3 runs to 15 residues. The DNA for the CDR3 is TGTGCCAGCAGCTTGGCTGGCAGGGGGACAGATACGCAGTATTTT. Translated: CASSLAGRGTDTQYF.

The chain carries TRBV7-9 and TRBJ1-1, with D perhaps TRBD1 (6 bases). CDR1 SEHNR and CDR2 FQNEAQ come from the germline V gene (reference sequence). Trimming took 5 bases from V and 1 from J, leaving 11 bases between them. This CDR3 contains 14 residues. As DNA, the CDR3 is TGTGCCAGCAGCCGGGACACCCAGAACACTGAAGCTTTCTTT. Protein product: CASSRDTQNTEAFF.

CDR3 DNA: TGTGCCAGCAGGACAGGGTACGGGAACACTGAAGCTTTCTTT. It specifies CASRTGYGNTEAFF. The rearrangement uses TRBV28 and TRBJ1-1; 7 bases match TRBD1. Germline trimming cut 6 bases from V and 1 base from J; bases unmatched to any gene: 5. The germline gives CDR1 MDHEN, CDR2 SYDVKM. The CDR3 is 14 residues long.

As regards this clone: One end of the junction fails to match germline, which may point to a read error. The chain has TRBV7-9 and TRBJ2-2; 9 bases match TRBD1. Germline CDR1 and CDR2: SEHNR and FQNEAQ (reference sequence). The CDR3 extends over 16 amino acids. The CDR3, as DNA: TGTTCCAGCAGCTTACCGGGACAGGGATTCACCGGGGAGCTGTTTTTT. This gives the protein CSSSLPGQGFTGELFF.

The rearrangement links TRBV2 to TRBJ2-1; 11 bases map to TRBD2. The germline CDR1 and CDR2 sequences are SNHLY and FYNNEI. Germline trimming cut 8 bases from V and 5 bases from J; bases unmatched to any gene: 17. CDR3 size: 18 residues. The CDR3 sequence: CASSEGGVAGGWDNEQFF. In DNA, the CDR3 is TGTGCCAGCTCCGAGGGTGGTGTAGCGGGAGGGTGGGACAATGAGCAGTTCTTC.

The chain uses TRBV7-9 and TRBJ1-1; no firm D call. Germline assignment: CDR1 SEHNR and CDR2 FQNEAQ (reference sequence). CDR3 size: 11 residues. V shed 0 bases and J shed 10 bases, with 6 bases lying between them. The CDR3 here is CASSLAPVAFF. The CDR3 nucleotides read TGTGCCAGCAGCTTAGCCCCAGTAGCTTTCTTT.

The chain uses TRBV7-9 and TRBJ1-2, with D perhaps matching TRBD1 (5 bases). CDR3 size: 14 residues. V lost 0 bases and J 4 bases, leaving 9 bases between the germline ends. CDR1 is SEHNR and CDR2 is FQNEAQ in the germline V gene (reference sequence). CDR3 coding DNA: TGTGCCAGCAGCTTAGCGGGCGGGGGCTATGGCTACACCTTC. It encodes CASSLAGGGYGYTF.

The chain links TRBV9 to TRBJ2-5; the match to TRBD2 covers 10 bases. Germline lookup yields CDR1 SGDLS and CDR2 YYNGEE. CDR3 length equals 21 residues. V was pared by 2 bases and J by 4 bases, with 23 bases of the junction left unmatched. As DNA, the CDR3 is TGTGCCAGCAGCGTTAGTACTTCTAGCGGGAGTTCGGTCAGAGGCGGAGAGACCCAGTACTTC. This codes for CASSVSTSSGSSVRGGETQYF.

The rearrangement joins TRBV5-1 to TRBJ2-2; 12 bases agree with TRBD2. The CDR3 covers 17 residues. From germline, CDR1 is SGHRS and CDR2 YFSETQ. Trimming took 0 bases from V and 2 from J; bases not matched to a gene: 2. The CDR3 region has the DNA TGCGCCAGCAGCTTGGAACTAGCGGGAGGAAACACCGGGGAGCTGTTTTTT. Its protein product is CASSLELAGGNTGELFF. Supplemented by reference TRBV5-1 and TRBJ2-2, the full variable domain reads KAGVTQTPRYLIKTRGQQVTLSCSPISGHRSVSWYQQTPGQGLQFLFEYFSETQRNKGNFPGRFSGRQFSNSRSEMNVSTLELGDSALYLCASSLELAGGNTGELFFGEGSRLTVL.

The J gene is TRBJ1-1, the V gene TRBV2; 10 positions agree with TRBD1. The CDR3 is 10 amino acids. Germline CDR1 reads SNHLY; CDR2 reads FYNNEI. V shed 8 bases and J 12 bases; nucleotides not matched to a gene: 3. DNA of the CDR3: TGTGCCAGCGCGGGACAGGGGTCTTTCTTT. Protein product: CASAGQGSFF.

This clone was seen a few times. The chain has TRBV5-1 and TRBJ1-1, with unresolved D. Germline CDR1 SGHRS, CDR2 YFSETQ. V was trimmed by 1 base and J by 2 bases, leaving 6 bases between them. CDR3 length: 13 amino acids. Written as DNA, the CDR3 is TGCGCCAGCAGCTTGACAGCTAACACTGAAGCTTTCTTT. The encoded protein is CASSLTANTEAFF. Based on the CDR3 plus reference TRBV5-1 and TRBJ1-1, the full variable domain is KAGVTQTPRYLIKTRGQQVTLSCSPISGHRSVSWYQQTPGQGLQFLFEYFSETQRNKGNFPGRFSGRQFSNSRSEMNVSTLELGDSALYLCASSLTANTEAFFGQGTRLTVV.

This chain links TRBV30 with TRBJ2-1; TRBD2 matches at 13 bases. The CDR3 has 13 residues. The V gene end was trimmed by 5 bases and the J gene end by 8 bases; junction bases not matched to a gene: 3. Germline lookup yields CDR1 GTSNPN and CDR2 SVGIG (reference sequence). The CDR3 DNA follows: TGTGCCTGGGCCGGACTAGCGGGAGATGAGCAGTTCTTC. Translation: CAWAGLAGDEQFF.